This TCR beta chain stems from a study of T cells in Graves' hyperthyroidism and ophthalmopathy. On the study more broadly: Sampling of peripheral blood happened at initial diagnosis, prior to any treatment. Broader study findings: A model using 13 V-J features told ophthalmopathy apart from stable hyperthyroidism.

This clonotype was recorded at least ten times. Its antigen is not known. The source material, RNA transcripts, was used to amplify TCR beta CDR3 regions. The TCR CDR3 first-round RT-PCR relied on the HTBI primer set. TCRdb passed the multiplex PCR reads through MiXCR, listing each CDR3 protein once. This sample has about 400,000 distinct CDR3 sequences, with under 15% found just once. The CDR3 consists of 14 residues. Germline-derived CDR1 and CDR2 are SGHNT and YENEEA. V trimming: 4 bases; J trimming: 6 bases; junction bases outside the gene matches: 6. Sequencing used blood. The chain carries TRBV11-3 and TRBJ2-1; the match to TRBD1 covers 7 bases. The origin of this receptor is a young woman with Graves' hyperthyroidism. The CDR3 spells CASSSTGQANEQFF. CDR3 nucleotides: TGTGCCAGCAGCTCGACAGGGCAGGCCAATGAGCAGTTCTTC.